This is a list of T cell receptor beta chains from one sample in a study of cytomegalovirus exposure and HLA in healthy donors. Assay used: immunoSEQ multiplex PCR; TCRdb lists only in-frame clones, some missing. The data show about 130,000 clones, around 83% seen once. The sample comprised PBMCs. The source of these receptors is a woman between 18 and 29 years old in good health and CMV-seropositive. Each CDR3 is given with its conserved first and last residue. D genes are given only for firm matches. The size entry is marked missing in some rows and otherwise reads once, few, many or a size class.

v_gene	d_gene	len	abundance	j_gene	CDR3aa	CDR3nt
TRBV7-8	TRBD1	20	once	TRBJ1-6	CASSLVVGTGLGSYNSPLHF	TGTGCCAGCAGCTTAGTAGTGGGGACAGGGCTAGGGTCCTATAATTCACCCCTCCACTTT
TRBV6-6	TRBD2	15	NA	TRBJ2-7	CASSGLVAAAYEQYF	TGTGCCAGCAGTGGACTAGTCGCTGCTGCCTACGAGCAGTACTTC
TRBV5-1	NA	15	NA	TRBJ1-5	CASSSGTHSNQPQHF	TGCGCCAGCAGCTCCGGGACACATAGCAATCAGCCCCAGCATTTT
TRBV7-7	NA	12	NA	TRBJ2-1	CASSSQGDEQFF	TGTGCTAGCAGCTCACAGGGAGATGAGCAGTTCTTC
TRBV18	NA	13	few	TRBJ1-1	CASSPGEQVEAFF	TGTGCCAGCTCACCAGGGGAACAGGTTGAAGCTTTCTTT
TRBV5-6	NA	15	NA	TRBJ1-1	CASSLGFRDYAEAFF	TGTGCCAGCAGCTTGGGTTTCCGGGACTATGCTGAAGCTTTCTTT
TRBV6-1	NA	12	NA	TRBJ2-7	CATGELGYEQYF	TGTGCCACCGGGGAGCTTGGGTACGAGCAGTACTTC
TRBV25-1	NA	15	NA	TRBJ2-3	CASSGGFSSTDTQYF	TGTGCCAGCAGTGGAGGGTTTTCTAGCACAGATACGCAGTATTTT
TRBV13	TRBD1	14	NA	TRBJ1-2	CASSLGQGVYGYTF	TGTGCCAGCAGCTTGGGACAGGGGGTCTATGGCTACACCTTC
TRBV6-1	TRBD1	13	NA	TRBJ2-7	CASRGQMSYEQYF	TGTGCCAGCAGGGGACAGATGAGCTACGAGCAGTACTTC
TRBV27	TRBD2	15	NA	TRBJ2-7	CASRLNGGTSDEQYF	TGTGCCAGCAGACTAAATGGGGGGACTAGCGACGAGCAGTACTTC
TRBV27	NA	13	once	TRBJ2-7	CASSWGGAREQYF	TGTGCCAGCAGTTGGGGGGGGGCCAGGGAGCAGTACTTC
TRBV5-1	TRBD2	15	NA	TRBJ2-1	CASSLDGGGNNEQFF	TGCGCCAGCAGCTTGGATGGCGGGGGTAACAATGAGCAGTTCTTC
TRBV7-3	TRBD2	15	NA	TRBJ2-2	CASSLRGGNTGELFF	TGTGCCAGCAGCTTAAGGGGGGGGAACACCGGGGAGCTGTTTTTT
TRBV18	TRBD2	16	NA	TRBJ2-3	CASSPIAGGSTDTQYF	TGTGCCAGCTCACCGATAGCGGGGGGGAGCACAGATACGCAGTATTTT
TRBV7-9	NA	12	NA	TRBJ2-7	CSSSFYTNEQYF	TGTTCCAGCAGCTTCTACACTAACGAGCAGTACTTC
TRBV2	NA	13	NA	TRBJ1-2	CASTDSLGYGYTF	TGTGCCAGCACCGACAGTCTCGGATATGGCTACACCTTC
TRBV7-3	TRBD2	15	NA	TRBJ2-4	CASSELGGTKNIQYF	TGTGCCAGCAGCGAACTGGGGGGGACCAAAAACATTCAGTACTTC
TRBV11-2	TRBD1	14	NA	TRBJ1-6	CASSLGTDNSPLHF	TGTGCCAGCAGCCTCGGGACAGATAATTCACCCCTCCACTTT
TRBV6-5	NA	11	NA	TRBJ1-1	CASSYGQGAFF	TGTGCCAGCAGTTACGGGCAGGGTGCTTTCTTT
TRBV10-3	NA	15	NA	TRBJ2-3	CAISGGDGGTDTQYF	TGTGCCATCAGTGGGGGGGACGGTGGAACAGATACGCAGTATTTT
TRBV28	NA	15	NA	TRBJ1-4	CASSLRGTTNEKLFF	TGTGCCAGCAGTTTGAGGGGGACAACAAATGAAAAACTGTTTTTT
TRBV4-1	NA	16	NA	TRBJ2-3	CASSLPTGPAEDTQYF	TGCGCCAGCAGTCTACCGACAGGCCCCGCGGAGGATACGCAGTATTTT